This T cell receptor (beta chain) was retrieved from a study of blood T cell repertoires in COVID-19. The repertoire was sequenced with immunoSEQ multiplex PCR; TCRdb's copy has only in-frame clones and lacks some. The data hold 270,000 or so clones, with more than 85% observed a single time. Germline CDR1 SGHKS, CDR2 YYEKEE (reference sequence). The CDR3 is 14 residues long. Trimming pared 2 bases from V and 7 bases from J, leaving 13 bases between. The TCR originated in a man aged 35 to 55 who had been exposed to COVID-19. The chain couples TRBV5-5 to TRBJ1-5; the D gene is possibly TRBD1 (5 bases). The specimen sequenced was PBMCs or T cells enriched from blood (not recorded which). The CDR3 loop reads CASSLVQGQQPQHF. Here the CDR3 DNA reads TGTGCCAGCAGCTTAGTCCAGGGTCAACAGCCCCAGCATTTT.